The 18 T cell receptor beta chains listed next were all sequenced from one sample in a study of blood T cell repertoires in COVID-19 (dated by TCRdb to the early 2020s). The library was produced with the immunoSEQ multiplex PCR assay. Not all clones reach the TCRdb copy of this immuneACCESS table, which keeps in-frame sequences only. Checked studies attribute under half of the gap to unresolved V genes and leave the rest unexplained. For this sample there are 85,000 to 95,000 clones; approximately 85% appear just once. The top ten hold more than 25% of the sample. The sequenced sample consisted of peripheral blood. These receptors were obtained from a human donor in a cohort sampled during active COVID-19.

The chain employs TRBV7-9 and TRBJ2-1; D is undetermined. Germline V gene lookup returns CDR1 SEHNR and CDR2 FQNEAQ (reference sequence). V was clipped by 1 base and J by 2 bases, with 15 bases between them. This CDR3 spans 17 amino acids. This CDR3 is CASSLGGRGSAYNEQFF. The CDR3 DNA reads as TGTGCCAGCAGCTTAGGTGGTAGAGGTTCAGCCTACAATGAGCAGTTCTTC.

The V call is TRBV4-1, the J call TRBJ2-3, with D perhaps matching TRBD1 (6 bases). Trimming pared 6 bases from V and 6 bases from J, leaving 13 bases between. This CDR3 region has 13 residues. Germline values: CDR1 MGHRA, CDR2 YSYEKL. The CDR3 reads CASSQGLRDTQYF. The CDR3 coding sequence is TGCGCCAGCAGTCAGGGGCTACGCGATACGCAGTATTTT.

The CDR3 protein is CATSDTGQGGTGELFF. CDR3 coding DNA: TGTGCCACCAGTGATACCGGACAGGGAGGGACCGGGGAGCTGTTTTTT. This chain connects TRBV24-1 to TRBJ2-2, with D possibly TRBD1 on 8 matching bases. The CDR3 loop spans 16 amino acids. Germline values: CDR1 KGHDR, CDR2 SFDVKD. Trimming shortened V by 3 bases and J by 5 bases, and 15 bases separated the two germline ends.

The CDR3 region is CASSPTGGLPREKLFF. The CDR3 nucleotides read TGTGCCAGCAGCCCAACAGGGGGCCTTCCCCGGGAAAAACTGTTTTTT. The chain employs TRBV9 and TRBJ1-4, with TRBD1 matching 9 bases. V dropped 4 bases and J dropped 8; count of bases not matched to a gene: 12. CDR1 is SGDLS, CDR2 YYNGEE, per germline. This CDR3 region has 16 residues.

V gene TRBV6-5 combines with J gene TRBJ2-7, with 7 positions matching TRBD2. After removal of 0 bases from V and 3 bases from J, the junction contained 8 bases not matched to a gene. This CDR3 contains 16 residues. Germline V lookup: CDR1 MNHEY, CDR2 SVGAGI. This CDR3 reads CASSYSSLAAGYEQYF. The DNA for the CDR3 is TGTGCCAGCAGTTACTCGAGTCTAGCGGCCGGCTACGAGCAGTACTTC.

The rearrangement joins TRBV4-3 to TRBJ2-7, with 8 bases fitting TRBD1. J lost 7 bases, V lost 2 bases, and 7 bases had no gene match. Germline V gene sequence: CDR1 LGHNA, CDR2 YSLEER. The CDR3 loop spans 14 amino acids. Here the CDR3 DNA reads TGCGCCAGCAGCCAATGGGCAGGGGGCGGGGAGCAGTACTTC. This codes for CASSQWAGGGEQYF.

The rearrangement links TRBV5-1 to TRBJ2-7; the match to TRBD1 covers 8 bases. The germline CDR1 and CDR2 sequences are SGHRS and YFSETQ. Losses at the gene ends were 2 bases for V and 2 bases for J; bases not matched to a gene: 3. The CDR3 is made up of 14 amino acids. CDR3: CASSFQGAPYEQYF. CDR3 sequence (DNA): TGCGCCAGCAGCTTCCAGGGGGCTCCCTACGAGCAGTACTTC.

The chain is built from TRBV19 and TRBJ2-6; D may be TRBD1 (5 bases). This CDR3 has 15 residues. Trimming pared 4 bases from V and 1 base from J, leaving 8 bases between. Germline values: CDR1 LNHDA, CDR2 SQIVND (reference sequence). The CDR3 DNA sequence: TGTGCCAGTAGTAAGGACATTTCTGGGGCCAACGTCCTGACTTTC. Translated: CASSKDISGANVLTF. The full variable domain, in which reference TRBV19 and TRBJ2-6 provide the parts outside the CDR3, is DGGITQSPKYLFRKEGQNVTLSCEQNLNHDAMYWYRQDPGQGLRLIYYSQIVNDFQKGDIAEGYSVSREKKESFPLTVTSAQKNPTAFYLCASSKDISGANVLTFGAGSRLTVL.

This clone has just a few counts. This rearrangement joins TRBV4-3 to TRBJ2-3; 9 nucleotides match TRBD2. CDR1 is LGHNA and CDR2 is YSLEER in the germline V gene. The J segment lost 5 bases and the V segment lost 4 bases, leaving 7 bases of the junction unmatched. The CDR3 sequence is 15 residues long. For the CDR3, the DNA is TGCGCCAGCAGCCTACGTAGCGGGAGCGGAGATACGCAGTATTTT. Translated, it gives CASSLRSGSGDTQYF.

This sequence joins TRBV9 and TRBJ2-7; tentative D call: TRBD2 (6 bases). Per germline, CDR1 SGDLS and CDR2 YYNGEE. Trimming left V 2 bases short and J 7 bases short, with 16 bases between. The CDR3 contains 14 residues. The CDR3 protein is CASSVRDSTGEQYF. The CDR3 DNA is TGTGCCAGCAGCGTCCGGGACTCAACGGGGGAGCAGTACTTC.

The chain joins TRBV7-8 to TRBJ1-6; 11 bases agree with TRBD1. V shed 3 bases and J 0 bases; nucleotides not matched to a gene: 4. This CDR3 has 18 amino acids. Germline V gene lookup returns CDR1 SGHVS and CDR2 FQNEAQ. The CDR3 spells CASSLGQGGSSYNSPLHF. The CDR3, as DNA: TGTGCCAGCAGCTTGGGACAGGGGGGGTCCTCCTATAATTCACCCCTCCACTTT.

The chain links TRBV10-1 to TRBJ2-3; TRBD1 matches at 9 bases. The V gene's germline CDR1 is WNHNN and CDR2 SYGVQD (reference sequence). CDR3 length equals 11 residues. V lost 6 bases to trimming and J lost 14 bases; unmatched junction nucleotides: 6. The CDR3 bases are TGCGCCAGCAGGGCCGGGACAGGGACGTATTTT. Translating gives CASRAGTGTYF.

The chain carries TRBV2 and TRBJ2-1, with TRBD2 matching 7 bases. This CDR3 region has 13 residues. V trimming: 3 bases; J trimming: 10 bases; junction bases outside the gene matches: 6. Germline lookup yields CDR1 SNHLY and CDR2 FYNNEI. CDR3 sequence reads: CASSEGEGGEQFF. In nucleotides, the CDR3 is TGTGCCAGCAGTGAGGGGGAGGGTGGCGAGCAGTTCTTC.

The chain links TRBV1 to TRBJ2-1; TRBD2 reflects the table's D call only, with no check against the DNA. TRBV1 is termed a pseudogene. This CDR3 is 16 amino acids long. DNA of the CDR3: TGCACCAGCAGCCAAGATCCTGCCTCTAGGTACAATGAGCAGTTCTTC. Protein sequence: CTSSQDPASRYNEQFF.

The V and J genes are TRBV7-8 and TRBJ1-1; D unresolved. Trimming cost V 3 bases and J 3 bases, with 14 bases left between them. The CDR3 length is 15 residues. The germline CDR1 and CDR2 sequences are SGHVS and FQNEAQ. CDR3 region: CASSFRLNRDTEAFF. For the CDR3, the DNA is TGTGCCAGCAGCTTCCGCCTCAATCGGGACACTGAAGCTTTCTTT.

CDR3 DNA: TGTGCCAGCAGCCAAGTCCTAGCGGTCTCCTACGAGCAGTACTTC. Amino acids: CASSQVLAVSYEQYF. The chain has TRBV14 and TRBJ2-7; 7 bases match TRBD2. Germline CDR1 reads SGHDN; CDR2 reads FVKESK. The CDR3 spans 15 residues. V trimming: 1 base; J trimming: 0 bases; junction bases outside the gene matches: 3.

The V call is TRBV16, the J call TRBJ1-1, with D possibly being TRBD1 (6 bases). Germline-derived CDR1 and CDR2 are KGHSY and FQNENV. The ends were cut back, 4 bases at V and 3 bases at J, with 15 bases in the middle. The CDR3 totals 15 residues. The CDR3 sequence: CASSPQGFLDTEAFF. Here the CDR3 DNA reads TGTGCCAGCAGCCCTCAGGGGTTCCTGGACACTGAAGCTTTCTTT.

This chain uses TRBV24-1 with TRBJ2-3, with 11 nucleotides matching TRBD1. The length of the CDR3 is 14 residues. CDR1 KGHDR and CDR2 SFDVKD come from the germline V gene. Trimming cost V 4 bases and J 10 bases; bases outside gene matches: 6. The CDR3 DNA sequence: TGTGCCACCAGTGACCCCGGACAGGGGGCTCCGCAGTATTTT. Its protein is CATSDPGQGAPQYF.